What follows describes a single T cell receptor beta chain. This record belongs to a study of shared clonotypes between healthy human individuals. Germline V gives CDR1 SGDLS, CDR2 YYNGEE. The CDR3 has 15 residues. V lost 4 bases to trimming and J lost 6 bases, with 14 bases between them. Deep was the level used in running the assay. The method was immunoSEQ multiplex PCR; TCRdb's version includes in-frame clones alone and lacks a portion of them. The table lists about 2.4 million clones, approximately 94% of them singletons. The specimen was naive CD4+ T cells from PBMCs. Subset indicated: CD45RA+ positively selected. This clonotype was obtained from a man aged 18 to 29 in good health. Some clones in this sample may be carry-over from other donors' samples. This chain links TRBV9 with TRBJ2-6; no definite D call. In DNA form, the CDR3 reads TGTGCCAGCAGCATCCGTGGGTCGTCGGCCAACGTCCTGACTTTC. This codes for CASSIRGSSANVLTF.